The next 10 T cell receptor beta chains were all read from a single sample in a study of blood T cell repertoires in COVID-19. The data were produced by immunoSEQ multiplex PCR, yet TCRdb's version contains in-frame clones alone and is incomplete. Of roughly 49,000 clones in the sample, roughly nine tenths were seen once. The sequencing sample was made of peripheral blood. The receptors were sampled from a man aged 55 to 70 with active COVID-19.

V gene TRBV7-2 combines with J gene TRBJ2-7; possible D gene TRBD1, 5 bases. Trimming shortened V by 7 bases and J by 2 bases, and 12 bases separated the two germline ends. In germline, CDR1 is SGHTA, CDR2 FQGNSA. This CDR3 contains 13 residues. The DNA for the CDR3 is TGTGCCAGCACCCCGACAGCAGCCTACGAGCAGTACTTC. This encodes CASTPTAAYEQYF. The variable domain in full, completed from reference TRBV7-2 and TRBJ2-7, reads GAGVSQSPSNKVTEKGKDVELRCDPISGHTALYWYRQSLGQGLEFLIYFQGNSAPDKSGLPSDRFSAERTGGSVSTLTIQRTQQEDSAVYLCASTPTAAYEQYFGPGTRLTVT.

The genes are TRBV30 and TRBJ2-3, with TRBD2 identical over 11 bases. The CDR3 extends over 15 amino acids. J gave up 1 base and V 2 bases, and 2 bases lay outside the gene matches. Germline V gene sequence: CDR1 GTSNPN, CDR2 SVGIG (reference sequence). This chain's CDR3 is CAWSPLAGGTDTQYF. CDR3 DNA sequence: TGTGCCTGGAGTCCACTAGCGGGAGGCACAGATACGCAGTATTTT.

Comment on this clone: One end of the junction fails to match germline, which may point to a read error. The chain couples TRBV11-2 to TRBJ2-1; D ambiguous. Germline V lookup: CDR1 SGHAT, CDR2 FQNNGV. The CDR3 spans 15 residues. CDR3 sequence: CASSVDTISYNEQFF. The DNA of the CDR3 is TGTGCCAGCAGCGTAGACACTATATCCTACAATGAGCAGTTCTTC.

The chain couples TRBV11-2 to TRBJ2-5, with 13 bases aligning to TRBD2. In germline, CDR1 is SGHAT, CDR2 FQNNGV. V trimming: 1 base; J trimming: 5 bases; junction bases outside the gene matches: 7. This CDR3 is built from 17 residues. CDR3 in amino acids: CASSLGRTSGSYETQYF. The CDR3 DNA reads TGTGCCAGCAGCTTAGGCCGGACTAGCGGGAGTTATGAGACCCAGTACTTC. Based on the CDR3 plus reference TRBV11-2 and TRBJ2-5, the full variable domain is EAGVAQSPRYKIIEKRQSVAFWCNPISGHATLYWYQQILGQGPKLLIQFQNNGVVDDSQLPKDRFSAERLKGVDSTLKIQPAKLEDSAVYLCASSLGRTSGSYETQYFGPGTRLLVL.

This clone was observed once. The chain couples TRBV6-2 or TRBV6-3 to TRBJ1-2; D is uncertain. The length of the CDR3 is 15 residues. Per germline, CDR1 MNHEY and CDR2 SVGEGT. The ends were cut back, 2 bases at V and 8 bases at J, with 18 bases in the middle. DNA of the CDR3: TGTGCCAGCAGTTACGAGTCCGCCCGGGATAGAGGCTACACCTTC. Residues: CASSYESARDRGYTF.

This chain joins TRBV7-7 and TRBJ2-3; D may be TRBD2 (5 bases). The CDR3 is 15 amino acids. Trimming cost V 1 base and J 0 bases, with 8 bases left between them. Germline CDR1 SSHAT, CDR2 FNYEAQ (reference sequence). The CDR3 sequence is CASSLGWESTDTQYF. The CDR3 bases are TGTGCCAGCAGCTTAGGGTGGGAGAGCACAGATACGCAGTATTTT.

The chain carries TRBV28 and TRBJ1-5, with D unclear. Trimming took 4 bases from V and 1 from J, leaving 11 bases between them. Germline-derived CDR1 and CDR2 are MDHEN and SYDVKM. The CDR3 extends over 15 amino acids. Here the CDR3 DNA reads TGTGCCAGCAGTTGGGGAGCAGGAAGCAATCAGCCCCAGCATTTT. It translates to CASSWGAGSNQPQHF. Using reference TRBV28 and TRBJ1-5 for the parts outside the CDR3, the full variable domain is DVKVTQSSRYLVKRTGEKVFLECVQDMDHENMFWYRQDPGLGLRLIYFSYDVKMKEKGDIPEGYSVSREKKERFSLILESASTNQTSMYLCASSWGAGSNQPQHFGDGTRLSIL.

The chain joins TRBV10-3 to TRBJ2-1; maybe TRBD1 (5 bases). The ends were cut back, 0 bases at V and 6 bases at J, with 12 bases in the middle. The CDR3 is 15 amino acids. The germline gives CDR1 ENHRY, CDR2 SYGVKD. This CDR3 reads CAISESGAISNEQFF. CDR3 DNA sequence: TGTGCCATCAGTGAGTCTGGGGCGATCAGCAATGAGCAGTTCTTC.

The V call is TRBV5-1, the J call TRBJ2-5; D remains ambiguous. V was cut by 0 bases and J by 6 bases, with 9 bases left in between. This CDR3 is 13 amino acids long. Germline V gene data show CDR1 as SGHRS and CDR2 as YFSETQ. The CDR3 sequence is CASSLGDFQTQYF. The CDR3 coding sequence is TGCGCCAGCAGCTTGGGCGACTTCCAGACCCAGTACTTC.

The V gene is TRBV6-5, the J gene TRBJ2-5, with D possibly being TRBD2 (6 bases). CDR3 size: 15 residues. The V gene lost 0 bases and the J gene lost 4 bases, with 12 bases spanning the gap. Germline values: CDR1 MNHEY, CDR2 SVGAGI. The CDR3 nucleotides are TGTGCCAGCAGTTACTCTCACGGGGGTGGAGAGACCCAGTACTTC. Translated: CASSYSHGGGETQYF.